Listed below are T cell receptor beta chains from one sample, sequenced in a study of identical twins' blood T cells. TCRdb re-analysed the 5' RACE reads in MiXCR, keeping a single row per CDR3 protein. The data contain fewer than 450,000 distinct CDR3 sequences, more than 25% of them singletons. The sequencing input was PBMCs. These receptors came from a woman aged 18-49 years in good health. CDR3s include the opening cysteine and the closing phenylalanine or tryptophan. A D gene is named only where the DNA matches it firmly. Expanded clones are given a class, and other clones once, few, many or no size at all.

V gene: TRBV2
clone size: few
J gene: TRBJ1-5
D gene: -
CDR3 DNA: TGTGCCAGCAGCGATCCGGGTTTCAATCAGCCCCAGCATTTT
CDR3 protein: CASSDPGFNQPQHF

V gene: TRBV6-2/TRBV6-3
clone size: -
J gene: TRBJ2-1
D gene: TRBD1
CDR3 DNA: TGTGCCAGCAGTTTCGCCGGGACAGGGACGAAGTTCTTC
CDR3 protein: CASSFAGTGTKFF

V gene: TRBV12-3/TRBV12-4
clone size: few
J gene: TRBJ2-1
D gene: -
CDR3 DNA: TGTGCCAGCAGTCCCAATGGATACAATGAGCAGTTCTTC
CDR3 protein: CASSPNGYNEQFF

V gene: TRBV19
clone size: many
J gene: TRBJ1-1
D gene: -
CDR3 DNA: TGTGCCAGTAAAGGACGGATGAACACTGAAGCTTTCTTT
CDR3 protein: CASKGRMNTEAFF

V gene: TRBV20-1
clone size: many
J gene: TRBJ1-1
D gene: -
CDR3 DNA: TGCAGTGCTATACCTTGGGACACTGAAGCTTTCTTT
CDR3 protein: CSAIPWDTEAFF

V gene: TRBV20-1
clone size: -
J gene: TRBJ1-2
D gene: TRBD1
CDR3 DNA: TGCAGTGCTGAGGGGCCGGGACAGGGACGATCTGGCTACACCTTC
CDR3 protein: CSAEGPGQGRSGYTF

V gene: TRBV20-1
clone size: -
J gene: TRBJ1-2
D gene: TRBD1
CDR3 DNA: TGCAGTGCCCCCGGGACAGGGAAAGACTATGGCTACACCTTC
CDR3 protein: CSAPGTGKDYGYTF

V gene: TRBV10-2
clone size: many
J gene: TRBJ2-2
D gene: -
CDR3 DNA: TGCGCCAGCAGTGAGTCGACCGCCCACACCGGGGAGCTGTTTTTT
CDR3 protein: CASSESTAHTGELFF

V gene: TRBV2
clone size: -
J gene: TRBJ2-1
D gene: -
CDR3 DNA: TGTACCAGCAGCCTTCTAGGCGATGAGCGGTTCTTC
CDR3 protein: CTSSLLGDERFF

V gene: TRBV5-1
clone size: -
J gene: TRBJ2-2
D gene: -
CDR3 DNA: TGCGCCACCCAAGGACAGTCCACCGGGGAGCTGTTTTTT
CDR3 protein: CATQGQSTGELFF

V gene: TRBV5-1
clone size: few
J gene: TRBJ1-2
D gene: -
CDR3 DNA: TGCGCCAGCGCAATAGGGACGGGGGCCCGAGGCTACACCTTC
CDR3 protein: CASAIGTGARGYTF

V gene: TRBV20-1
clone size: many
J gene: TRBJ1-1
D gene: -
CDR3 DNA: TGCAGTGCTAGGGTCTTGGGGGAGTCCACTGAAGCTTTCTTT
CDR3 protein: CSARVLGESTEAFF

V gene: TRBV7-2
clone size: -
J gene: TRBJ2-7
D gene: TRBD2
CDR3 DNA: TGTGCCAGCAGCTTCGGACTAGCGGGAGAACCCTACGAGCAGTACTTC
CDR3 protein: CASSFGLAGEPYEQYF

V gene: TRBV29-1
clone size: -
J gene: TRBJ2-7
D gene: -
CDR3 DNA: TGCAGCGTTAAGATTGAGGCAAGGGGCGAGCAGTACTTC
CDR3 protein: CSVKIEARGEQYF

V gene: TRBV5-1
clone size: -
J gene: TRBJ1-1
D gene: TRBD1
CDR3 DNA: TGCGCCAGCAGCTTGGCTGGGACAGACTACACTGAAGCTTTCTTT
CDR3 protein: CASSLAGTDYTEAFF

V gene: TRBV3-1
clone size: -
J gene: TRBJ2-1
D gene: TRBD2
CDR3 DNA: TGTGCCAGCAGCTGGGCTAGCGGGAGAAATGAGCAGTTCTTC
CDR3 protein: CASSWASGRNEQFF

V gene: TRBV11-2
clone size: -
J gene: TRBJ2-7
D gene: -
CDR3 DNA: TGTGCCAGCAGCTTAGTTGAAGCGCAGGGGTACGAGCAGTACTTC
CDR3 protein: CASSLVEAQGYEQYF

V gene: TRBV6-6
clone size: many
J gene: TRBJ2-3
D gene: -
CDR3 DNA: TGTGCCAGCAGTCGGACTGAGACAGATACGCAGTATTTT
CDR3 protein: CASSRTETDTQYF

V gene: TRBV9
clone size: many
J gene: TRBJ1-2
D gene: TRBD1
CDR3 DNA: TGTGCCAGCAGTGACAGGGTCTATGGCTACACCTTC
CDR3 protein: CASSDRVYGYTF

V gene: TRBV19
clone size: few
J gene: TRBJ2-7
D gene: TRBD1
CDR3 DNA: TGTGCCAGTAGTCGGGACAGGACGCTCTCCTACGAGCAGTACTTC
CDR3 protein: CASSRDRTLSYEQYF

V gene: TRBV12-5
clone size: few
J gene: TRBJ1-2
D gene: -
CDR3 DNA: TGTGCTAGTGGTTTGCTAGGGGACTATGGCTACACCTTC
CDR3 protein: CASGLLGDYGYTF

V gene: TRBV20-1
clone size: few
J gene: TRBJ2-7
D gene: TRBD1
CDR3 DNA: TGCAGTGCAACCTCGGACAGGGCCTACGAGCAGTACTTC
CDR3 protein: CSATSDRAYEQYF

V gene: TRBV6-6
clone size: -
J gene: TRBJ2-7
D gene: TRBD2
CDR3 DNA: TGTGCCAGCAGCCAGACTAGCGTACGCTCCTACGAGCAGTACTTC
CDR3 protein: CASSQTSVRSYEQYF

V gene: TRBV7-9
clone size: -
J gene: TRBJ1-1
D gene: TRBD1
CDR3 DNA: TGTGCCAGCAGCGGACCTTGGGACAGGGGCACTGAAGCTTTCTTT
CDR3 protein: CASSGPWDRGTEAFF

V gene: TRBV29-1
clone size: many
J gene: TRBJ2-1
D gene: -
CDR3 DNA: TGCAGCGTTCTAGGGGACATATACAATGAGCAGTTCTTC
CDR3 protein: CSVLGDIYNEQFF

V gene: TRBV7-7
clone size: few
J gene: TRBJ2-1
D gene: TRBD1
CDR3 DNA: TGTGCTAGCAGCCTCGGGACAGGGGTCTACAATGAGCAGTTCTTC
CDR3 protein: CASSLGTGVYNEQFF

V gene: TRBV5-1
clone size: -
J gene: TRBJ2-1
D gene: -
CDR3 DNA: TGCGCCAGCAGCTCCCCCGCCCGACAGCTAGCCAGATACAATGAGCAGTTCTTC
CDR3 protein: CASSSPARQLARYNEQFF

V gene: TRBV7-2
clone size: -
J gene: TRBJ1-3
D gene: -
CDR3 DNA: TGTGCCAGCAATATGCCCAGGAGGGGCTCTGGAAACACCATATATTTT
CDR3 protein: CASNMPRRGSGNTIYF

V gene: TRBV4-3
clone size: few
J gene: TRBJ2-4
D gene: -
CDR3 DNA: TGCGCCAGCAGCCAAGATGACAGGGCCAAAAACATTCAGTACTTC
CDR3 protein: CASSQDDRAKNIQYF

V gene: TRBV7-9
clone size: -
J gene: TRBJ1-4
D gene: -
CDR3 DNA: TGTGCCAGCAGCTTAGCGCAGGGCGGAGGTGAAAAACTGTTTTTT
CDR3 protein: CASSLAQGGGEKLFF

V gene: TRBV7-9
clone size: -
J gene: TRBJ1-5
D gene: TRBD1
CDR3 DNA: TGTGCCAGCAGCGAAGGGGGCCCGGCCCAGCATTTT
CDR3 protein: CASSEGGPAQHF

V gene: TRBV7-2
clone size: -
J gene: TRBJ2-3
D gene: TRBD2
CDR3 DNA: TGTGCCGGCAGCTTGGACCTAGCGGGAGTTGTGTATTTT
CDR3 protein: CAGSLDLAGVVYF

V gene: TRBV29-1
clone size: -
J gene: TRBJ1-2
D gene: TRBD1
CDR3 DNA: TGCAGCGCCCGACAGGGAATTACCGGCTACACCTTC
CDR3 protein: CSARQGITGYTF

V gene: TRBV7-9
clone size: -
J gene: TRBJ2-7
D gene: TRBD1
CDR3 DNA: TGTGCCAGCAGCCTCAAACAGGGGAAATACTACGAGCAGTACTTC
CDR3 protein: CASSLKQGKYYEQYF

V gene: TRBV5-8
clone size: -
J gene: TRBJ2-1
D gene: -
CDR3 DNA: TGTGCCGTTAGGTGGCGTTACAATGAGCAGTTCTTC
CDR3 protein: CAVRWRYNEQFF

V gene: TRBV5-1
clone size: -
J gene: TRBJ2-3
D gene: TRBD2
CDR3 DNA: TGCGCCAGCAGTTCTCTAGCGGGGAACACAGATACGCAGTATTTT
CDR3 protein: CASSSLAGNTDTQYF

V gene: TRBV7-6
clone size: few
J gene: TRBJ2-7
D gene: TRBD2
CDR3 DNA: TGTGCCAGCAGCTTAGGGGGGACTAGCGGGGGATACGAGCAGTACTTC
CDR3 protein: CASSLGGTSGGYEQYF

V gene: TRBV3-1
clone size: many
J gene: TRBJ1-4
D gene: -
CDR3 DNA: TGTGCCAGCAGCCAATTGGGGGGCGCCTCAGAAAAACTGTTTTTT
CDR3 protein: CASSQLGGASEKLFF

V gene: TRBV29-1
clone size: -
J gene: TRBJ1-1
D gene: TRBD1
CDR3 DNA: TGCAGCGTGGGCGGGACAGGACTTGAAGCTTTCTTT
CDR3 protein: CSVGGTGLEAFF

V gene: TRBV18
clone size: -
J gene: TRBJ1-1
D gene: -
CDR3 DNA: TGTGCCAGCTCAGCCGGAAATCGGAACACTGAAGCTTTCTTT
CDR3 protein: CASSAGNRNTEAFF

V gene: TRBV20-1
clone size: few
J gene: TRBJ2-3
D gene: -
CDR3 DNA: TGCAGTGCTAGGGCCCGAGATACGCAGTATTTT
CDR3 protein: CSARARDTQYF

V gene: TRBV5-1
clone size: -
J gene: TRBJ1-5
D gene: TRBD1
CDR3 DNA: TGCGCCAGCAGCTCACTGACAGGGGAAGGCAATCAGCCCCAGCATTTT
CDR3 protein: CASSSLTGEGNQPQHF

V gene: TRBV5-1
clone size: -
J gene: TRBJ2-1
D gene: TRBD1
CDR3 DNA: TGCGCCAGCAGCGGGACAGGCACAAGCAATGAGCAGTTCTTC
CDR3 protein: CASSGTGTSNEQFF

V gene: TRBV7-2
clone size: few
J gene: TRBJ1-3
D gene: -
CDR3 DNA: TGTGCCAGCAGCTTTAGCTCGACCGGCAGCTCTGGAAACACCATATATTTT
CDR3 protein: CASSFSSTGSSGNTIYF

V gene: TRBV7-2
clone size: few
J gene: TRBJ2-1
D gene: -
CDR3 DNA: TGTGCCAGCAGCAAACTTTCTAGGGCTAGGAATGAGCAGTTCTTC
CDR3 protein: CASSKLSRARNEQFF

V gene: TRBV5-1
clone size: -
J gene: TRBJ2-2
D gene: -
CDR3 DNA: TGCGCCAGCAGCTTGGGTTCTAGCCGCACCGGGGAGCTGTTTTTT
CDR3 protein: CASSLGSSRTGELFF

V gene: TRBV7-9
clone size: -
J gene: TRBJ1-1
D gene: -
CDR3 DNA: TGTGCCAGCAGCTTAATCGGACCTGAAGCTTTCTTT
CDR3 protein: CASSLIGPEAFF

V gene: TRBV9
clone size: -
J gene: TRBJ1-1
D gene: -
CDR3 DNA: TGTGCCAGCAGCACCCACGACGTGAACACTGAAGCTTTCTTT
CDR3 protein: CASSTHDVNTEAFF

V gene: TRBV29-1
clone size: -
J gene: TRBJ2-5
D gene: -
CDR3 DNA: TGCAACGTTGAAAGAGGGGCGGAGACCCAGTACTTC
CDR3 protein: CNVERGAETQYF

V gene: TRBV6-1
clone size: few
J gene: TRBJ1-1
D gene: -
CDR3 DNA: TGTGCCAGCAGTGAGATTGTGGCTGAAGCTTTCTTT
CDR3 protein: CASSEIVAEAFF

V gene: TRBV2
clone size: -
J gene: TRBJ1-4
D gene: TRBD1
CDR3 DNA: TGTACCAGCAGGACAGGGTCGACTAATGAAAAACTGTTTTTT
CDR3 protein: CTSRTGSTNEKLFF

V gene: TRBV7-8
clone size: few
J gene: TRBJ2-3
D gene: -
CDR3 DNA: TGTGCCAGCAGCTTAAGGAGGGAGGACTATACGCAGTATTTT
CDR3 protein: CASSLRREDYTQYF

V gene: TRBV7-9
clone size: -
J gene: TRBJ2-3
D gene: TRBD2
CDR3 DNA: TGTGCCAGCGGAAGGGTACTAGCGGAGTTCACAGATACGCAGTATTTT
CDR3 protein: CASGRVLAEFTDTQYF

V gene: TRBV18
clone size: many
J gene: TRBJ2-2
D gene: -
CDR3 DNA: TGTGCCAGCTCACCGGGGAGTACCGGGGAGCTGTTTTTT
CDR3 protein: CASSPGSTGELFF

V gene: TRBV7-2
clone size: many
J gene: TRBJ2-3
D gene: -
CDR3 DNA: TGTGCCAGCAGCCCGGGGGACCGGACAGATACGCAGTATTTT
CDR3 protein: CASSPGDRTDTQYF

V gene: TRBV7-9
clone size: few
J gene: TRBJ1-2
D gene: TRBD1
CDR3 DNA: TGTGCCAGCAGCTACGACAGGGGGAACTATGGCTACACCTTC
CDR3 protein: CASSYDRGNYGYTF

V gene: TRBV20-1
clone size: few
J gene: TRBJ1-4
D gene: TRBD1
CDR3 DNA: TGCAGTGCACGATCCGGGACAGGGATTGAAAAACTGTTTTTT
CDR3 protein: CSARSGTGIEKLFF

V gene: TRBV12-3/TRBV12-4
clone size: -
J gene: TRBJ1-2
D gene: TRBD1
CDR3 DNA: TGTGCCGGCACCCCACACGACAGGGTCTATGGCTACACCTTC
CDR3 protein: CAGTPHDRVYGYTF

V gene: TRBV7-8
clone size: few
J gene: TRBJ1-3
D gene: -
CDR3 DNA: TGTGCCAGCAGCCGCAGGGAGGTCTCTGGAAACACCATATATTTT
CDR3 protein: CASSRREVSGNTIYF